The sequence of this TCR beta chain was determined in a study of molecular identifiers for immune sequencing clone quantification. Study-level results: For effector cells, clones above 20 RNA copies held over 98% of molecules; for naive cells, under 1%.

A remark on this clonotype: Its target is unknown.

TCRdb reprocessed the PCR reads with MiXCR, giving one entry per CDR3 protein. This table holds approximately 630,000 distinct CDR3 sequences, roughly 25% found once. Germline V gene sequence: CDR1 MGHRA, CDR2 YSYEKL. This CDR3 comprises 16 residues. V lost 3 bases, J lost 4 bases, and 8 bases stayed unmatched. A CD8+CD4-CCR7+CD45RA+ gate was used to sort naive CD8 T cells. Material: naive CD8+ T cells from blood, with Jurkat cell RNA spiked in. Subset indicated: FACS-sorted CD8+CD4-CCR7+CD45RA+ naive T cells. This receptor was taken from a human donor in good health. Some libraries in this study had Jurkat cell RNA spiked in. The chain combines TRBV4-1 with TRBJ2-7, with TRBD1 identical over 11 bases. CDR3 loop: CASSHNTGTGGYEQYF. DNA for the CDR3: TGCGCCAGCAGCCACAACACCGGGACAGGGGGGTACGAGCAGTACTTC.